This T cell receptor beta chain was recorded in a study of OX40 agonist ivuxolimab in advanced cancers. Study at large: Allowance was made for prior anti-PD-1, anti-PD-L1 or anti-CTLA-4 therapy, and 40% to 45% had some.

The CDR3 contains 16 residues. The V gene lost 4 bases and the J gene lost 1 base, with 17 bases spanning the gap. Germline V gene sequence: CDR1 SGHRS, CDR2 YFSETQ. TCRdb's table, derived via immunoSEQ multiplex PCR, lists solely in-frame clones and lacks some. The data hold tens of thousands of clones, with around 85% observed a single time. This TCR came from an adult with an advanced solid tumor such as melanoma, head and neck, liver or kidney cancer. This chain joins TRBV5-1 and TRBJ1-1, with no clear D. Sequenced here: CD4+ or CD8+ T cells sorted from blood, sampled in a trial of the OX40 agonist ivuxolimab. CDR3 DNA: TGCGCCAGCAGCCGAGGGCAGGTAGCATCGAACACTGAAGCTTTCTTT. Translation gives CASSRGQVASNTEAFF. Full variable domain (missing parts from reference TRBV5-1 and TRBJ1-1): KAGVTQTPRYLIKTRGQQVTLSCSPISGHRSVSWYQQTPGQGLQFLFEYFSETQRNKGNFPGRFSGRQFSNSRSEMNVSTLELGDSALYLCASSRGQVASNTEAFFGQGTRLTVV.